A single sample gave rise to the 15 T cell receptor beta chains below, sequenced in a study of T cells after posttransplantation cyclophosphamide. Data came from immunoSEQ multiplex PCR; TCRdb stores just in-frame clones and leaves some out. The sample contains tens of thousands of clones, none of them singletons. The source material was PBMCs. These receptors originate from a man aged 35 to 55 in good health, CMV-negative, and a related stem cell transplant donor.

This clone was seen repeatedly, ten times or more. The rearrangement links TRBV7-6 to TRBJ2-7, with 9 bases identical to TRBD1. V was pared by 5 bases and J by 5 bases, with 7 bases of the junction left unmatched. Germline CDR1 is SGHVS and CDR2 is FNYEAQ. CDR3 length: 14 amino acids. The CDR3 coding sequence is TGTGCCAGCAGCCCCCGGGACAGGGCCAACGAGCAGTACTTC. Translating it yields CASSPRDRANEQYF.

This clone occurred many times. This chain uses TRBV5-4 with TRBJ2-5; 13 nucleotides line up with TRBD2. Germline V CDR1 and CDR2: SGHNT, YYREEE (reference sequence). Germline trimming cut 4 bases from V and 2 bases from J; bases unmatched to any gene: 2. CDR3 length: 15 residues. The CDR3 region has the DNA TGTGCCAGCAGCACTAGCGGGGGGGCTCAAGAGACCCAGTACTTC. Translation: CASSTSGGAQETQYF.

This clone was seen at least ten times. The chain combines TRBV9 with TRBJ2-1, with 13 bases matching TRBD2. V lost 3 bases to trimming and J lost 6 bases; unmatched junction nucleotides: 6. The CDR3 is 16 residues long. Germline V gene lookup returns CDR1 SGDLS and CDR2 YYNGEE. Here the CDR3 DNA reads TGTGCCAGCAGCGAACTAGCGGGGGGGCCCATCAATGAGCAGTTCTTC. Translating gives CASSELAGGPINEQFF.

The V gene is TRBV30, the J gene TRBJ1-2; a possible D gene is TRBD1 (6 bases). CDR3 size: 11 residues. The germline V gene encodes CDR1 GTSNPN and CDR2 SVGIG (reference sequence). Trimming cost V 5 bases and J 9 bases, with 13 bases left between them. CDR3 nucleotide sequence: TGTGCCTGGTATCACAGGGACCGCTACACCTTC. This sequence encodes CAWYHRDRYTF.

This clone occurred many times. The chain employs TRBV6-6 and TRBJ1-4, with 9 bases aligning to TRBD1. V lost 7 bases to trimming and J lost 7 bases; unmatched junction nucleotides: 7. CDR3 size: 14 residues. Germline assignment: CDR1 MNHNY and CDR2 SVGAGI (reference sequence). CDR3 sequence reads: CASMGQGGSEKLFF. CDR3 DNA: TGTGCCAGCATGGGACAGGGAGGAAGTGAAAAACTGTTTTTT.

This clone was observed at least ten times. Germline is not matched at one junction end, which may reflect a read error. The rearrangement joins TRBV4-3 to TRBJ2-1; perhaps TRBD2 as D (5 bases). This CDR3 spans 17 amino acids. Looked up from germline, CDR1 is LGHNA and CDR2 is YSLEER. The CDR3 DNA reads TGCGCCAGCAGTCAAGAGGCGAGACATAGCGCGTACAATGAGCAGTTCTTC. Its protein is CASSQEARHSAYNEQFF.

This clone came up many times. The CDR3 DNA follows: TGTGCCTGTTCTAGCGGTAGCACAGATACGCAGTATTTT. It specifies CACSSGSTDTQYF. This chain joins TRBV7-2 and TRBJ2-3, with 7 bases matching TRBD2. Germline CDR1 is SGHTA and CDR2 is FQGNSA. The CDR3 length is 13 residues. V shed 11 bases, J shed 0 bases, and the junction held 5 bases outside the gene matches. The full variable domain, completed using reference TRBV7-2 and TRBJ2-3, is GAGVSQSPSNKVTEKGKDVELRCDPISGHTALYWYRQSLGQGLEFLIYFQGNSAPDKSGLPSDRFSAERTGGSVSTLTIQRTQQEDSAVYLCACSSGSTDTQYFGPGTRLTVL.

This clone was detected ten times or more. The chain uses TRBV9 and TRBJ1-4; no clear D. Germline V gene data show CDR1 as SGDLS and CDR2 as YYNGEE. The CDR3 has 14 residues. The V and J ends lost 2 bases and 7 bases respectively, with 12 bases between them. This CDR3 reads CASSVAPEGEKLFF. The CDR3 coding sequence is TGTGCCAGCAGCGTCGCTCCGGAGGGTGAAAAACTGTTTTTT.

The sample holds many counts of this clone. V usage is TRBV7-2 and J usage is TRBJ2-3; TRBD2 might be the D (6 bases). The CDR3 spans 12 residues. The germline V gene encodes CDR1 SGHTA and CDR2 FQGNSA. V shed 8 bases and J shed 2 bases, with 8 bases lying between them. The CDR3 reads CASGGSTDTQYF. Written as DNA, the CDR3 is TGTGCCAGCGGGGGGTCCACAGATACGCAGTATTTT.

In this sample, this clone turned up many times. This CDR3 reads CASSHPRQGSDEKLFF. In DNA, the CDR3 is TGCGCCAGCAGCCATCCTAGACAGGGTAGTGACGAAAAACTGTTTTTT. The genes are TRBV4-1 and TRBJ1-4, with 7 nucleotides matching TRBD1. Germline values: CDR1 MGHRA, CDR2 YSYEKL. Germline trimming cut 3 bases from V and 8 bases from J; bases unmatched to any gene: 12. The length of the CDR3 is 16 residues.

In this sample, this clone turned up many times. CDR3 coding DNA: TGTGCCAGTAACAGCGCTAGCGGGGACAATGAGCAGTTCTTC. Its translation is CASNSASGDNEQFF. The chain joins TRBV19 to TRBJ2-1; 9 nucleotides align to TRBD2. Per the germline V gene, CDR1 is LNHDA and CDR2 is SQIVND (reference sequence). The junction had 6 bases not matched to a gene; V was cut back by 7 bases and J by 5 bases. The CDR3 spans 14 residues.

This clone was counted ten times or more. The CDR3 region has the DNA TGTGCCAGCAGTGGGGGACAGGGCGGGTCCATTCAGTACTTC. This codes for CASSGGQGGSIQYF. The chain combines TRBV2 with TRBJ2-4, with 9 bases fitting TRBD1. From germline, CDR1 is SNHLY and CDR2 FYNNEI. The CDR3 has 14 residues. With 4 bases clipped from V and 9 bases from J, the junction kept 7 bases outside the gene matches.

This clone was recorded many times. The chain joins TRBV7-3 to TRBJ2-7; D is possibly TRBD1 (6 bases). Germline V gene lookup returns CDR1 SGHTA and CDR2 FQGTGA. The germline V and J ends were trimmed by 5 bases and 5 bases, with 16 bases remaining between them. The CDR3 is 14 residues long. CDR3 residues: CASSQTDRPHEQYF. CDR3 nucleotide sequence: TGTGCCAGCAGCCAAACGGACAGACCACACGAGCAGTACTTC. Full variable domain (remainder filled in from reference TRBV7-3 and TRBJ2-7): GAGVSQTPSNKVTEKGKYVELRCDPISGHTALYWYRQSLGQGPEFLIYFQGTGAADDSGLPNDRFFAVRPEGSVSTLKIQRTERGDSAVYLCASSQTDRPHEQYFGPGTRLTVT.

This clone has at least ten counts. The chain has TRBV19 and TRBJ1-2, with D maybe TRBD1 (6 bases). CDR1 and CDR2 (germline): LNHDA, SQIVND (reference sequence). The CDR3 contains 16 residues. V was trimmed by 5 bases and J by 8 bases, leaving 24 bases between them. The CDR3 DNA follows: TGTGCCAGTAGTCTCCACGGACAGCAGGTTGCAATGGGCTACACCTTC. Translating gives CASSLHGQQVAMGYTF.

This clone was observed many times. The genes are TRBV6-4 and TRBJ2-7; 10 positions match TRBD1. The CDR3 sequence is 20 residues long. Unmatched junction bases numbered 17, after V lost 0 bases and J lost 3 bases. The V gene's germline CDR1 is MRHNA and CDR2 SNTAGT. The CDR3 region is CASSDSIGWHLDRGIYEQYV. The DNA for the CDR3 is TGTGCCAGCAGTGACTCAATCGGATGGCACTTGGACAGGGGGATCTACGAGCAGTACGTC.